This T cell receptor beta chain comes out of a study of cytomegalovirus exposure and HLA in healthy donors. Overall study findings and caveats: In a later analysis, at a false discovery rate of 0.05, about 16,000 TCR beta sequences matched HLA alleles. Within a later analysis, the majority of CMV-associated TCR beta chains appeared HLA-restricted.

Primers for the PCR totalled 60 Vbeta and 13 Jbeta. Profiled with immunoSEQ multiplex PCR; TCRdb holds only in-frame clones, not every one. The sample includes some 99,000 clones, roughly 79% of them seen just once. Details on this clone: What it binds is unknown.

The TCR was taken from a woman under 40 in good health and CMV-seronegative. The source material was PBMCs.

The CDR3 reads CASSLWDSGRGTGELFF. CDR3 coding DNA: TGTGCCAGCAGCTTATGGGATAGCGGGAGAGGCACCGGGGAGCTGTTTTTT. The chain links TRBV7-3 to TRBJ2-2; 9 bases align to TRBD2. Germline values: CDR1 SGHTA, CDR2 FQGTGA. J was trimmed by 4 bases and V by 2 bases; bases with no gene match: 8. The CDR3 runs to 17 residues.